This note documents a single T cell receptor (beta chain) sequence. Its antigen is currently not known. Base qualities are missing; no much larger clone stands one base away. The sample is drawn from a study of blood T cell repertoires in COVID-19 (dated by TCRdb to about 2020). As for the study more broadly: The collaborator samples originated in the United States, Italy and Spain and spanned the acute and convalescent phases of COVID-19. The samples were drawn from two sources: the first 160 participants of the ongoing ImmuneRACE study, and fewer than 1,500 subjects contributed by 6 global collaborators. The repertoires were released in a freely available public database meant as a resource for research on the immune response to SARS-CoV-2. HLA class I and class II types, where available, came from metadata supplied by the sample provider rather than from assay-based typing. The material from the prospective study consisted of cDNA or gDNA derived from T cells, B-cell-depleted T cells, or PBMCs. Sample metadata almost always included a de-identified subject ID, COVID-19 status, age in years and sex. Deeply sampled blood TCRbeta repertoires from subjects exposed to, actively infected with, or recovered from COVID-19 were included in the dataset. General conclusions and limits of the study: How much clinical and demographic metadata was included differed by source and by participant, and the metadata was provided uncurated.

Ends trimmed: V by 1 base, J by 7 bases; bases unmatched to a gene: 8. The germline V gene sets CDR1 to MGHRA and CDR2 to YSYEKL. Reading from cysteine to phenylalanine, the CDR3 counts 15 amino acids. The read is trimmed to its CDR3 DNA, 45 bases read in frame from base 1. The immunoSEQ Assay, a bias-controlled multiplex PCR, was used to amplify TCRbeta CDR3 regions from genomic DNA. Regarding the original processing steps: Nucleated cell counts per sample were estimated from amplification of reference gene primers within the assay. Sequence reads were collapsed and filtered to measure the absolute abundance of every unique TCRbeta CDR3 rearrangement. For each sample, productive Simpson clonality was calculated by taking the square root of Simpson's diversity index across productive rearrangements. As stored in TCRdb, this immuneACCESS dataset retains in-frame rearrangements with V and J assigned. A fraction of the clones does not appear; measured against another copy, unresolved V genes explain less than half of the discrepancy, and the remainder lacks a known reason. V, J and clone size are taken as reported in that table, and D and trimming were inferred from the DNA itself. The sample table contains 55,000 to 75,000 clones; only one count was recorded for more than 70% of them. In total, the top ten clones hold around 16% of the sample.

At one collaborating source in Seattle, patients were enrolled during active infection and were followed longitudinally through the course of disease. Each collaborating institution followed its own protocols to collect whole blood in K2EDTA tubes. For TCRbeta analysis, collaborator samples were shipped as frozen whole blood, as isolated PBMCs, or as DNA extracted from either sample type. Material: peripheral blood. The TCR was taken from a man aged 55 to 70 with COVID-19, enrolled during active disease. The rearrangement joined TRBV4-1 to TRBJ1-1; 8 central nucleotides agree with TRBD1. The bases read TGCGCCAGCAGCCAAGGACTGACAGGGGTTAGTGAAGCTTTCTTT. Translated, this gives CASSQGLTGVSEAFF.